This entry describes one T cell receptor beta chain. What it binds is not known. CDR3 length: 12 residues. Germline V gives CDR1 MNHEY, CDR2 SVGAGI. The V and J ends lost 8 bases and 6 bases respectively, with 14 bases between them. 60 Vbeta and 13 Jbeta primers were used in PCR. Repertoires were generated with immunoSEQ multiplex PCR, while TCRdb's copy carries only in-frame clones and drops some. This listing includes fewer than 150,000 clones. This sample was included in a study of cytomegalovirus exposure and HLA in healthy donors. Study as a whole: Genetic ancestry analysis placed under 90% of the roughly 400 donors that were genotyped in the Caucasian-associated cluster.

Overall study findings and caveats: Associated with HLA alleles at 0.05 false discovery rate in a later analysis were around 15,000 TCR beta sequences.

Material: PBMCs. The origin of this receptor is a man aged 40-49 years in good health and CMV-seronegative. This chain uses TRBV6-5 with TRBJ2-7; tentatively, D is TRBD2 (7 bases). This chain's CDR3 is CASRAGAGEQYF. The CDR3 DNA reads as TGTGCCAGCCGGGCGGGGGCGGGCGAGCAGTACTTC.